This T cell receptor beta chain was sequenced in a study of cytomegalovirus exposure and HLA in healthy donors. The length of the CDR3 is 14 residues. V was cut by 3 bases and J by 1 base, with 9 bases left in between. CDR1 and CDR2 from the germline V gene are MNHEY and SMNVEV (reference sequence). Primers for the PCR totalled 60 Vbeta and 13 Jbeta. TCRdb's copy holds only in-frame clones and misses some; the assay was immunoSEQ multiplex PCR. Among roughly 200,000 clones listed, approximately 11% were seen once. This clonotype was sampled from a man in his fifties or sixties in good health and CMV-seropositive. The chain carries TRBV27 and TRBJ1-1; D gene uncertain. The sequencing input was PBMCs. CDR3: CASSFQRTNTEAFF. In DNA form, the CDR3 reads TGTGCCAGCAGTTTTCAGCGTACGAACACTGAAGCTTTCTTT.